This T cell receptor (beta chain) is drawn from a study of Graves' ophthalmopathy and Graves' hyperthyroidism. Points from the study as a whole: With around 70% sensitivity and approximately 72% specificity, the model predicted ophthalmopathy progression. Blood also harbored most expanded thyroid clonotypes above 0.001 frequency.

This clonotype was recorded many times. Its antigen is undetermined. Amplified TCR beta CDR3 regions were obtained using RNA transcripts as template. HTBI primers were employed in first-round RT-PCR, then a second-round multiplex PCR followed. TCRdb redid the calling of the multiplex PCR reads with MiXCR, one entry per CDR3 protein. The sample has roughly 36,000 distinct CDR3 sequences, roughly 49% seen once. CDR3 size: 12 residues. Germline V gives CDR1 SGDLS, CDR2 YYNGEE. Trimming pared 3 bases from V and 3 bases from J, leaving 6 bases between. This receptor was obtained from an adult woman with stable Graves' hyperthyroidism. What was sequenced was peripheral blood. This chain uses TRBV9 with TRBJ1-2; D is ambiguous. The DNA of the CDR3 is TGTGCCAGCAGCGAATCCTACTATGGCTACACCTTC. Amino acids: CASSESYYGYTF.